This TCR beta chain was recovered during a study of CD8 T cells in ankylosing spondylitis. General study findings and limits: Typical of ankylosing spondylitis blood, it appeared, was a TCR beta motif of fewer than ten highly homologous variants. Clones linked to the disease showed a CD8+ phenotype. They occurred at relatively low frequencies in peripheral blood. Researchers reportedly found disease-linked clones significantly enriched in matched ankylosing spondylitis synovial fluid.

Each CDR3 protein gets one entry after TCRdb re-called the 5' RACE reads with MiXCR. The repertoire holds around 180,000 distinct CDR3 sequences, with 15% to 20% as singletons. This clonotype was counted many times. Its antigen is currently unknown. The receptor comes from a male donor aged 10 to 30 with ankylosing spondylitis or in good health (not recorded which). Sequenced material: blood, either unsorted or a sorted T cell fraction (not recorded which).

CDR3 in amino acids: CASSLVTSGSTDTQYF. DNA for the CDR3: TGTGCCAGCAGCTTAGTGACTAGCGGAAGCACAGATACGCAGTATTTT. The rearrangement joins TRBV7-9 to TRBJ2-3, with TRBD2 identical over 9 bases. This CDR3 is built from 16 residues. Germline CDR1 is SEHNR and CDR2 is FQNEAQ (reference sequence). V gave up 1 base and J gave up 0 bases; unmatched junction bases: 2.